Shown below are 13 T cell receptor beta chains from a single sample sequenced in a study of beta chain features in type 1 diabetes. Since all of the isolated RNA was reverse transcribed, expressed TCRB transcripts were what got sequenced. Profiling relied on immunoSEQ multiplex PCR, and the TCRdb table lists in-frame clones only, not all of them. The data show a few hundred thousand clones, approximately 13% seen once. The sample comprised naive CD4+ T cells from blood. All receptors come from a man younger than 40 in good health.

The chain employs TRBV4-3 and TRBJ2-7; a possible D gene is TRBD2 (5 bases). V was cut by 6 bases and J by 3 bases, with 12 bases left in between. There are 13 residues in the CDR3. CDR1 LGHNA and CDR2 YSLEER come from the germline V gene. CDR3 nucleotides: TGCGCCAGCAGAATACCGGGGAACTACGAGCAGTACTTC. Residues: CASRIPGNYEQYF.

This sequence joins TRBV7-9 and TRBJ2-7; tentatively, D is TRBD1 (6 bases). V dropped 5 bases and J dropped 2 bases, with 13 bases sitting between them. Germline assignment: CDR1 SEHNR and CDR2 FQNEAQ (reference sequence). The CDR3 is 14 amino acids. The CDR3 DNA follows: TGTGCCAGCAGCACTACAGGGAGCACCTACGAGCAGTACTTC. It yields the protein CASSTTGSTYEQYF.

There are a few counts of this clone. The chain couples TRBV9 to TRBJ1-1, with D uncertain. V lost 0 bases and J lost 0, with 12 bases in between. From germline, CDR1 is SGDLS and CDR2 YYNGEE. The CDR3 has 16 residues. As DNA, the CDR3 is TGTGCCAGCAGCGTAGATCCACAGCGAATGAACACTGAAGCTTTCTTT. It encodes CASSVDPQRMNTEAFF.

The V and J genes are TRBV2 and TRBJ2-6, with D perhaps assigned TRBD1 or TRBD2 (6 bases each). The CDR3 has 15 amino acids. From germline, CDR1 is SNHLY and CDR2 FYNNEI. Trimming took 5 bases from V and 3 from J, leaving 11 bases between them. CDR3 in amino acids: CASSTGGIGANVLTF. CDR3 bases: TGTGCCAGCAGTACCGGGGGCATTGGGGCCAACGTCCTGACTTTC.

The sample holds a few counts of this clone. This chain connects TRBV20-1 to TRBJ2-7; unclear D gene. Germline V gene lookup returns CDR1 DFQATT and CDR2 SNEGSKA (reference sequence). CDR3 length: 11 residues. Trimming took 6 bases from V and 4 from J, leaving 10 bases between them. The CDR3 region has the DNA TGCAGTGCCCGAGCCGGATACGAGCAGTACGTC. Protein product: CSARAGYEQYV.

This clone was seen a few times. The chain uses TRBV5-1 and TRBJ1-6; tentatively, D is TRBD1 (6 bases). This CDR3 is built from 15 residues. V was pared by 0 bases and J by 10 bases, with 14 bases between. Per the germline V gene, CDR1 is SGHRS and CDR2 is YFSETQ. CDR3 loop: CASSLAGTRYSPLHF. In nucleotides, the CDR3 is TGCGCCAGCAGCTTGGCCGGGACACGGTACTCACCCCTCCACTTT.

This clone was counted only a few times. The chain is built from TRBV27 and TRBJ2-5, with D hard to call. Germline lookup yields CDR1 MNHEY and CDR2 SMNVEV (reference sequence). V lost 4 bases, J lost 0 bases, and 6 bases lay in between. The CDR3 is 13 residues long. The CDR3 sequence is CASSWRNQETQYF. In DNA form, the CDR3 reads TGTGCCAGCAGTTGGAGAAACCAAGAGACCCAGTACTTC.

The CDR3 coding sequence is TGTGCCAGCAGCTTAGTAGGGGCTAGCACAGATACGCAGTATTTT. It is translated as CASSLVGASTDTQYF. The chain joins TRBV11-2 to TRBJ2-3; a possible D gene is TRBD1 (5 bases). CDR1 is SGHAT, CDR2 FQNNGV, per germline. The CDR3 contains 15 residues. V lost 1 base and J 0 bases, leaving 8 bases between the germline ends. The full variable domain, with the rest looked up from reference TRBV11-2 and TRBJ2-3, is EAGVAQSPRYKIIEKRQSVAFWCNPISGHATLYWYQQILGQGPKLLIQFQNNGVVDDSQLPKDRFSAERLKGVDSTLKIQPAKLEDSAVYLCASSLVGASTDTQYFGPGTRLTVL.

The rearrangement joins TRBV7-9 to TRBJ2-5, with D perhaps matching TRBD1 or TRBD2 (5 bases each). CDR1 is SEHNR and CDR2 is FQNEAQ in the germline V gene (reference sequence). V was trimmed by 8 bases and J by 7 bases, leaving 14 bases between them. The CDR3 runs 12 residues. Here the CDR3 DNA reads TGTGCCAGCTACTCTGGGGCGGGGACCCAGTACTTC. Its translation: CASYSGAGTQYF. The complete variable domain, with remaining parts taken from reference TRBV7-9 and TRBJ2-5, reads DTGVSQNPRHKITKRGQNVTFRCDPISEHNRLYWYRQTLGQGPEFLTYFQNEAQLEKSRLLSDRFSAERPKGSFSTLEIQRTEQGDSAMYLCASYSGAGTQYFGPGTRLLVL.

This clone was recorded a few times. The rearrangement uses TRBV5-4 and TRBJ2-1, with D possibly being TRBD1 or TRBD2 (5 bases each). V lost 6 bases and J lost 10, with 17 bases in between. CDR3 length: 13 amino acids. From germline, CDR1 is SGHNT and CDR2 YYREEE (reference sequence). CDR3 in DNA: TGTGCCAGCACCTCGGGACCCGGCAAAGAGCAGTTCTTC. This gives the protein CASTSGPGKEQFF.

This clone was found a few times. The CDR3 DNA follows: TGCAGCGCAGGGCTTTCTGAAGCTTTCTTT. Translating it yields CSAGLSEAFF. J is TRBJ1-1 and V is TRBV29-1; D perhaps matches TRBD1 (5 bases). Looked up from germline, CDR1 is SQVTM and CDR2 is ANQGSEA. The ends were cut back, 7 bases at V and 6 bases at J, with 9 bases in the middle. CDR3 length: 10 amino acids.

The genes are TRBV11-3 and TRBJ2-5; no clear D gene. V was shortened by 4 bases and J by 14 bases, with 23 bases between the two germline ends. The CDR3 is 14 residues long. Germline V gene data show CDR1 as SGHNT and CDR2 as YENEEA. The CDR3 protein is CASSSRAGRVDRYF. The CDR3 coding sequence is TGTGCCAGCAGCTCAAGGGCTGGTCGCGTTGACCGCTACTTC.

There are a few counts of this clone. The CDR3: CASMHSWNTEAFF. Here the CDR3 DNA reads TGTGCCAGCATGCACAGCTGGAACACTGAAGCTTTCTTT. The rearrangement joins TRBV2 to TRBJ1-1; D call uncertain. Germline V gives CDR1 SNHLY, CDR2 FYNNEI. The CDR3 runs to 13 residues. V lost 7 bases to trimming and J lost 1 base, with 10 bases between them.